This T cell receptor beta chain was profiled in a study of early T cells in non-severe SARS-CoV-2 infection. Study results and caveats: Private and CD4 specificities were missed by VDJdb matching, skewed to anti-spike CD8.

Ten or more counts support this clonotype. Antigen: not known. The germline V gene has CDR1 SGHVS and CDR2 FQNEAQ. J gave up 3 bases and V 3 bases, and 4 bases lay outside the gene matches. The CDR3 is 14 residues long. TCRdb re-analysed the 5' RACE reads in MiXCR, keeping a single row per CDR3 protein. The repertoire holds more than 35,000 distinct CDR3 sequences, under 5% seen once, with 15% to 20% in the top ten. The chain employs TRBV7-8 and TRBJ2-5; 7 positions match TRBD1. Sample: whole blood. The source is an adult who was a healthcare worker with PCR-confirmed SARS-CoV-2 infection or an uninfected control (not recorded which). CDR3: CASSFRDRKETQYF. The CDR3 DNA is TGTGCCAGCAGCTTCCGGGACAGAAAAGAGACCCAGTACTTC.